This TCR beta chain was documented in a study of CD8 T cells in Susac syndrome. The V gene's germline CDR1 is LGHDT and CDR2 YNNKEL (reference sequence). The germline V and J ends were trimmed by 3 bases and 1 base, with 9 bases remaining between them. There are 15 residues in the CDR3. RNA amounts of roughly 0.45 to 1 ug underwent reverse transcription with random hexamers. Amplification of TCR beta CDR3 was carried out by immunoSEQ multiplex PCR, which covered 54 Vbeta and 13 Jbeta segments. TCRdb recomputed calls from the immunoSEQ multiplex PCR reads with MiXCR, one row per CDR3 protein. The table lists fewer than 350,000 distinct CDR3 sequences, approximately 85% of them singletons, with approximately 0.2% in the top ten. The study's findings and limits: Individuals included in the TCR sequencing and HLA analysis were acknowledged by the study to be relatively few in number.

Of note for this clonotype: Its antigen is undetermined.

The multiple sclerosis controls comprised treatment-naive patients whose relapsing-remitting disease was stable or active. TEMRA cells were FACS-enriched, unlike CD8+ and CD4+ T cells, which were negatively isolated. The chain joins TRBV3-1 to TRBJ2-2; no reliable D call. The receptor's source is a human donor with multiple sclerosis. Sequencing used CD8+ T cells from PBMCs. CDR3 amino acids: CASSHVLGNTGELFF. The CDR3 coding sequence is TGTGCCAGCAGCCACGTTCTGGGGAACACCGGGGAGCTGTTTTTT. The full variable domain, rest sourced from reference TRBV3-1 and TRBJ2-2, is DTAVSQTPKYLVTQMGNDKSIKCEQNLGHDTMYWYKQDSKKFLKIMFSYNNKELIINETVPNRFSPKSPDKAHLNLHINSLELGDSAVYFCASSHVLGNTGELFFGEGSRLTVL.